Sequencing of this TCR beta chain was carried out in a study of PD-1 blockade in classical Hodgkin lymphoma. The data were produced by immunoSEQ multiplex PCR, yet TCRdb's version contains in-frame clones alone and is incomplete. The sample has around 29,000 clones, about 90% seen once; the top ten hold more than 0.35%. The time point was: newly diagnosed, previously untreated cHL patient sample. The study purified CD4+ T cells from thawed PBMCs using magnetic negative selection. Peripheral samples used as comparators were newly diagnosed, untreated classical Hodgkin lymphoma PBMCs. This CDR3 spans 18 amino acids. V lost 0 bases, J lost 7 bases, and 17 bases stayed unmatched. Germline loops: CDR1 SGHRS, CDR2 YFSETQ.

The sequence derives from a human donor with classical Hodgkin lymphoma. The genes are TRBV5-1 and TRBJ2-7, with 9 bases that match TRBD2. The sample was CD4+ T cells from blood. CDR3 nucleotide sequence: TGCGCCAGCAGCTTGGAGGGGTCCTTTGTAGCGGGGGCTGGTGAGCAGTACTTC. Its translation is CASSLEGSFVAGAGEQYF.